These T cell receptor beta chains were read from a single sample in a study of beta chain features in type 1 diabetes. Generated by immunoSEQ multiplex PCR, the TCRdb table keeps only in-frame clones and is missing some. The sample records 600,000 to 700,000 clones, around an eighth being singletons. The source material was naive CD4+ T cells from blood. These receptors all stem from a man aged 25-45 years with type 1 diabetes. Both conserved end residues are part of each CDR3. A D gene is named only where the DNA matches it firmly. Clone size is not always given. Where it is, it says once, few, many or a class for expanded clones.

clone_size: few; d_call: .; v_call: TRBV20-1; j_call: TRBJ2-7; cdr3_aa: CSAREGAQYF; cdr3_nt: TGCAGTGCTAGAGAGGGGGCTCAGTACTTC
clone_size: .; d_call: .; v_call: TRBV4-2; j_call: TRBJ2-2; cdr3_aa: CASTRTGIDTGELFF; cdr3_nt: TGTGCCAGCACCAGAACAGGGATTGACACCGGGGAGCTGTTTTTT
clone_size: .; d_call: .; v_call: TRBV9; j_call: TRBJ2-2; cdr3_aa: CASSVGVTGELFF; cdr3_nt: TGTGCCAGCAGCGTAGGGGTCACCGGGGAGCTGTTTTTT
clone_size: few; d_call: .; v_call: TRBV15; j_call: TRBJ2-6; cdr3_aa: CATSRDRVGGRGSSGANVLTF; cdr3_nt: TGTGCCACCAGCAGAGATCGGGTTGGGGGTAGAGGTTCCTCTGGGGCCAACGTCCTGACTTTC
clone_size: few; d_call: TRBD1; v_call: TRBV5-1; j_call: TRBJ2-7; cdr3_aa: CASSFVTGDYEQYF; cdr3_nt: TGCGCCAGCAGTTTTGTGACAGGGGACTACGAGCAGTACTTC
clone_size: .; d_call: .; v_call: TRBV5-1; j_call: TRBJ1-4; cdr3_aa: CASSLQTNEKLFF; cdr3_nt: TGCGCCAGCAGCTTGCAAACTAATGAAAAACTGTTTTTT
clone_size: .; d_call: .; v_call: TRBV6-1; j_call: TRBJ1-2; cdr3_aa: CASSEVDNYGYTF; cdr3_nt: TGTGCCAGCAGTGAAGTGGACAACTATGGCTACACCTTC
clone_size: .; d_call: .; v_call: TRBV7-9; j_call: TRBJ1-2; cdr3_aa: CASSPRQVNGYTF; cdr3_nt: TGTGCCAGCAGCCCTCGACAGGTGAATGGCTACACCTTC
clone_size: once; d_call: TRBD1; v_call: TRBV7-9; j_call: TRBJ1-2; cdr3_aa: CASSLLGQGFNYGYTF; cdr3_nt: TGTGCCAGCAGCTTGCTGGGACAGGGGTTTAACTATGGCTACACCTTC
clone_size: .; d_call: .; v_call: TRBV18; j_call: TRBJ1-1; cdr3_aa: CASSPRQEPEAFF; cdr3_nt: TGTGCCAGCTCACCGCGGCAGGAGCCAGAAGCTTTCTTT
clone_size: .; d_call: TRBD1; v_call: TRBV7-2; j_call: TRBJ2-7; cdr3_aa: CASSSGQGIFYEQYF; cdr3_nt: TGTGCCAGCAGCTCGGGACAGGGGATTTTCTACGAGCAGTACTTC
clone_size: .; d_call: .; v_call: TRBV19; j_call: TRBJ2-1; cdr3_aa: CASSIRDFNEQFF; cdr3_nt: TGTGCCAGTAGTATCCGGGACTTTAATGAGCAGTTCTTC
clone_size: .; d_call: .; v_call: TRBV6-5; j_call: TRBJ1-2; cdr3_aa: CASRDQNYGYTF; cdr3_nt: TGTGCCAGCAGAGATCAGAACTATGGCTACACCTTC
clone_size: few; d_call: .; v_call: TRBV2; j_call: TRBJ2-2; cdr3_aa: CASGGLLNTGELFF; cdr3_nt: TGTGCCAGCGGAGGACTACTTAACACCGGGGAGCTGTTTTTT
clone_size: few; d_call: TRBD1; v_call: TRBV12-5; j_call: TRBJ2-7; cdr3_aa: CASGPTGSSYEQYF; cdr3_nt: TGTGCTAGTGGTCCGACAGGGAGCTCCTACGAGCAGTACTTC
clone_size: few; d_call: TRBD2; v_call: TRBV6-5; j_call: TRBJ2-1; cdr3_aa: CASTPSGGASEQFF; cdr3_nt: TGTGCCAGCACCCCTAGCGGGGGGGCCTCTGAGCAGTTCTTC
clone_size: .; d_call: .; v_call: TRBV6-5; j_call: TRBJ2-2; cdr3_aa: CASGGRPKSELFF; cdr3_nt: TGTGCCAGCGGGGGCCGTCCGAAGTCGGAGCTGTTTTTT
clone_size: few; d_call: .; v_call: TRBV5-4; j_call: TRBJ2-6; cdr3_aa: CASSLGAGASGANVLTF; cdr3_nt: TGTGCCAGCAGCTTGGGGGCAGGGGCCTCTGGGGCCAACGTCCTGACTTTC
clone_size: few; d_call: .; v_call: TRBV29-1; j_call: TRBJ2-3; cdr3_aa: CSGDSASTDTQYF; cdr3_nt: TGCAGCGGTGACAGCGCTTCCACAGATACGCAGTATTTT
clone_size: .; d_call: TRBD1; v_call: TRBV6-5; j_call: TRBJ1-1; cdr3_aa: CASSYGTAIHTEAFF; cdr3_nt: TGTGCCAGCAGTTATGGGACAGCGATTCACACTGAAGCTTTCTTT
clone_size: .; d_call: .; v_call: TRBV18; j_call: TRBJ1-2; cdr3_aa: CASSLGDSNYGYTF; cdr3_nt: TGTGCCAGCTCACTCGGGGATTCTAACTATGGCTACACCTTC
clone_size: .; d_call: .; v_call: TRBV30; j_call: TRBJ2-5; cdr3_aa: CAWSVGSSQETQYF; cdr3_nt: TGTGCCTGGAGTGTCGGATCTAGCCAAGAGACCCAGTACTTC
clone_size: .; d_call: .; v_call: TRBV9; j_call: TRBJ2-3; cdr3_aa: CASSPSPGDTQYF; cdr3_nt: TGTGCCAGCAGCCCTAGCCCGGGAGATACGCAGTATTTT
clone_size: .; d_call: TRBD1; v_call: TRBV7-9; j_call: TRBJ2-3; cdr3_aa: CASSLDRDGTDTQYF; cdr3_nt: TGTGCCAGCAGTCTAGACAGGGATGGCACAGATACGCAGTATTTT
clone_size: few; d_call: .; v_call: TRBV18; j_call: TRBJ2-6; cdr3_aa: CASSPGSPISGANVLTF; cdr3_nt: TGTGCCAGCTCACCAGGGTCTCCGATCTCTGGGGCCAACGTCCTGACTTTC
clone_size: few; d_call: TRBD2; v_call: TRBV6-5; j_call: TRBJ2-7; cdr3_aa: CASSYSSGGWGEQYF; cdr3_nt: TGTGCCAGCAGTTACTCTAGCGGGGGCTGGGGGGAGCAGTACTTC
clone_size: few; d_call: TRBD1; v_call: TRBV4-3; j_call: TRBJ2-3; cdr3_aa: CASSQDIRDRAGDTQYF; cdr3_nt: TGCGCCAGCAGCCAAGATATCCGGGACAGGGCAGGAGATACGCAGTATTTT
clone_size: few; d_call: .; v_call: TRBV18; j_call: TRBJ2-1; cdr3_aa: CASSRDRSASYNEQFF; cdr3_nt: TGTGCCAGCTCGCGGGACAGAAGTGCCTCCTACAATGAGCAGTTCTTC
clone_size: .; d_call: TRBD1; v_call: TRBV11-2; j_call: TRBJ2-5; cdr3_aa: CASRRPGTGGSETQYF; cdr3_nt: TGTGCCAGCAGGAGACCGGGGACAGGGGGTTCAGAGACCCAGTACTTC
clone_size: .; d_call: .; v_call: TRBV13; j_call: TRBJ1-6; cdr3_aa: CASSPQQGAYNSPLHF; cdr3_nt: TGTGCCAGCAGCCCCCAACAGGGCGCGTATAATTCACCCCTCCACTTT
clone_size: .; d_call: .; v_call: TRBV5-6; j_call: TRBJ2-1; cdr3_aa: CASSLYNEQFF; cdr3_nt: TGTGCCAGCAGCTTGTATAATGAGCAGTTCTTC
clone_size: .; d_call: .; v_call: TRBV29-1; j_call: TRBJ1-2; cdr3_aa: CSVEKGPGNYGYTF; cdr3_nt: TGCAGCGTTGAAAAAGGTCCAGGGAACTATGGCTACACCTTC
clone_size: .; d_call: .; v_call: TRBV5-1; j_call: TRBJ1-4; cdr3_aa: CASSEGRTGLSNEKLFF; cdr3_nt: TGCGCCAGCAGCGAGGGACGGACCGGGTTGTCTAATGAAAAACTGTTTTTT